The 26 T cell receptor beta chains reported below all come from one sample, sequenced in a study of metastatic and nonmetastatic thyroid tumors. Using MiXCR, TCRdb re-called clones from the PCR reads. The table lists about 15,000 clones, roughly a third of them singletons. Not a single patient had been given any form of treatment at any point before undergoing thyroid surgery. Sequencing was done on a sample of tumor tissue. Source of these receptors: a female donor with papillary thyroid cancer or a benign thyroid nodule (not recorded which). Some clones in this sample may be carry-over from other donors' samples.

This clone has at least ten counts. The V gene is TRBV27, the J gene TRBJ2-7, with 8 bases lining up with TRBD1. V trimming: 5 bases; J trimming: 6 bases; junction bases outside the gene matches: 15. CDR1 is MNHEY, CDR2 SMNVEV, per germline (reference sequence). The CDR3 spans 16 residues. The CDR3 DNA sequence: TGTGCCAGCAGTCGCGGACAGGGCGAGATCCTCGTCGAGCAGTACTTC. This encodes CASSRGQGEILVEQYF.

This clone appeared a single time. CDR3 nucleotide sequence: TGTGCCTGGAGTGTACGTCTCGGCGGGGACTATGGCTACACCTTC. Translated: CAWSVRLGGDYGYTF. V gene TRBV30 combines with J gene TRBJ1-2; no clear D. Trimming took off 0 bases at V and 3 bases at J, with 14 bases between the two ends. Per germline, CDR1 GTSNPN and CDR2 SVGIG (reference sequence). The CDR3 totals 15 residues.

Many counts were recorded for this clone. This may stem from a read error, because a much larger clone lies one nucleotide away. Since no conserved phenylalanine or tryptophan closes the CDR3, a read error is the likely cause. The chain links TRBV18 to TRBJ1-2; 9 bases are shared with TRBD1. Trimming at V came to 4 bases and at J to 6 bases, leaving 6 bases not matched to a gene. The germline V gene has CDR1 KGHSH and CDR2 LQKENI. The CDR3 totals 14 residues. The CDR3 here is CASSQARTGDGYTS. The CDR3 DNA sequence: TGTGCCAGCTCACAGGCGAGGACAGGGGATGGCTACACCTCC.

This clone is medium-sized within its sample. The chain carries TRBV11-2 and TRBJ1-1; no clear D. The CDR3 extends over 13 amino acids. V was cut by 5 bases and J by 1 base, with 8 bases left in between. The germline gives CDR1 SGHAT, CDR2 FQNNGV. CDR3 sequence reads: CASSEYRNTEAFF. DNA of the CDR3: TGTGCCAGCAGCGAATACAGGAACACTGAAGCTTTCTTT.

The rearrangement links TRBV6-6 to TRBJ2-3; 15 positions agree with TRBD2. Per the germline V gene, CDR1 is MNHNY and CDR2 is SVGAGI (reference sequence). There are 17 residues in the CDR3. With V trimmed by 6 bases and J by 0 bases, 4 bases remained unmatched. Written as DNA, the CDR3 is TGTGCCAGCAGGGGACTAGCGGGAGGCTCTAGCACAGATACGCAGTATTTT. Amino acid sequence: CASRGLAGGSSTDTQYF.

CDR3 bases: TGTGCCGGGGGACACCCGAACACCGGGGAGCTGTTTTTT. Translation gives CAGGHPNTGELFF. The chain couples TRBV6-1 to TRBJ2-2; tentatively, D is TRBD1 (6 bases). Germline V gene sequence: CDR1 MNHNS, CDR2 SASEGT. The CDR3 sequence is 13 residues long. V gave up 11 bases and J gave up 0 bases, with 10 bases separating them.

CDR3 region: CASSSTGQIREKLFF. The CDR3, as DNA: TGTGCCAGCAGCTCTACGGGACAAATTCGCGAAAAACTGTTTTTT. The chain uses TRBV11-2 and TRBJ1-4, with D perhaps matching TRBD1 (6 bases). CDR1 is SGHAT and CDR2 is FQNNGV in the germline V gene. This CDR3 is built from 15 residues. Trimming left V 4 bases short and J 8 bases short, with 17 bases between. Looking up the rest from reference TRBV11-2 and TRBJ1-4 gives the full variable domain: EAGVAQSPRYKIIEKRQSVAFWCNPISGHATLYWYQQILGQGPKLLIQFQNNGVVDDSQLPKDRFSAERLKGVDSTLKIQPAKLEDSAVYLCASSSTGQIREKLFFGSGTQLSVL.

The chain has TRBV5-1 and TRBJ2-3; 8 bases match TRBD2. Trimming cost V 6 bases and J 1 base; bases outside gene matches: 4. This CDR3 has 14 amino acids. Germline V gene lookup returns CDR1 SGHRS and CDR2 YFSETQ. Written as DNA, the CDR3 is TGCGCCAGCAATCTAGCGGGTCGCACAGATACGCAGTATTTT. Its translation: CASNLAGRTDTQYF. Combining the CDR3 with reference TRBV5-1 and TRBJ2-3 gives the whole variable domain KAGVTQTPRYLIKTRGQQVTLSCSPISGHRSVSWYQQTPGQGLQFLFEYFSETQRNKGNFPGRFSGRQFSNSRSEMNVSTLELGDSALYLCASNLAGRTDTQYFGPGTRLTVL.

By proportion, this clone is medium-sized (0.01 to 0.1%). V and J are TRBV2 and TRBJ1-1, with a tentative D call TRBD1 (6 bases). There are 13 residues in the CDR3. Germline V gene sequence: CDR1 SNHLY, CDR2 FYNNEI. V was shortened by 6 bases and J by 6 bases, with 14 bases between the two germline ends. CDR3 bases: TGTGCCAGCAGGGACTACAGGGTTCCTGAAGCTTTCTTT. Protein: CASRDYRVPEAFF.

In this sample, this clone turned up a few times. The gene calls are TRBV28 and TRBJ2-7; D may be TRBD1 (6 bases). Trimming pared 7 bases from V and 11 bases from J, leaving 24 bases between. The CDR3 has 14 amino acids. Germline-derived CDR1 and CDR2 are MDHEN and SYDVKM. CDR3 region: CASTSWNRDLEKYF. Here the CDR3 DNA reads TGTGCCAGCACTTCTTGGAACAGGGACCTGGAGAAGTACTTC.

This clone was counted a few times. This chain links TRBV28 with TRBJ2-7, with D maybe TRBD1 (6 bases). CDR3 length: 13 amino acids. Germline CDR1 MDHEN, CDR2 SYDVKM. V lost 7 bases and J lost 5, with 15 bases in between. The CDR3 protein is CASIVRGGHEQYF. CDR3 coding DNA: TGTGCCAGCATCGTCAGGGGTGGGCACGAGCAGTACTTC.

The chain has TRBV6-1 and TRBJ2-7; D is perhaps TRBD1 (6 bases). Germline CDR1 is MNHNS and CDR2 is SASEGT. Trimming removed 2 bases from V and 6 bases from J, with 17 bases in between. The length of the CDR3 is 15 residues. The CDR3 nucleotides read TGTGCCAGCAGTGAAAGGTCAGGGGCGTCGTTCGAGCAGTACTTC. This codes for CASSERSGASFEQYF.

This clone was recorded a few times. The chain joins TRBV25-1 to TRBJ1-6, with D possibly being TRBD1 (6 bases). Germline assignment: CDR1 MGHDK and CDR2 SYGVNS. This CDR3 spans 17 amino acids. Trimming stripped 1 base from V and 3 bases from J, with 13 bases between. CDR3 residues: CASSEFGGGGYNSPLHF. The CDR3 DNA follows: TGTGCCAGCAGTGAATTCGGGGGGGGCGGCTATAATTCACCCCTCCACTTT.

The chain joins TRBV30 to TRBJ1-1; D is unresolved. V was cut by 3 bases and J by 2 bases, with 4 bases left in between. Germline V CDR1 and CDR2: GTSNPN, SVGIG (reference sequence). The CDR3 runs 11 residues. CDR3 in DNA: TGTGCCTGGAGGGTTAACACTGAAGCTTTCTTT. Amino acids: CAWRVNTEAFF.

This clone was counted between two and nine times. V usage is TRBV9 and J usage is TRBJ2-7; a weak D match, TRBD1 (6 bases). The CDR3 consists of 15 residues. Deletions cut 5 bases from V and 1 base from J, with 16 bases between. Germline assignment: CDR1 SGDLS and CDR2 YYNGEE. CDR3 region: CASSGNRAGSYEQYF. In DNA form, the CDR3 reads TGTGCCAGCAGTGGAAACAGGGCAGGTTCCTACGAGCAGTACTTC. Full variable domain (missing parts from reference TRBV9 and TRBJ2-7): DSGVTQTPKHLITATGQRVTLRCSPRSGDLSVYWYQQSLDQGLQFLIQYYNGEERAKGNILERFSAQQFPDLHSELNLSSLELGDSALYFCASSGNRAGSYEQYFGPGTRLTVT.

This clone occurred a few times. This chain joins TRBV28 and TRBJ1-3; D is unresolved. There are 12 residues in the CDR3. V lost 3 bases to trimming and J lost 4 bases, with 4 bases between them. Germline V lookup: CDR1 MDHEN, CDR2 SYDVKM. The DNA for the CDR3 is TGTGCCAGCAGTTTTCTCGGAAACACCATATATTTT. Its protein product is CASSFLGNTIYF.

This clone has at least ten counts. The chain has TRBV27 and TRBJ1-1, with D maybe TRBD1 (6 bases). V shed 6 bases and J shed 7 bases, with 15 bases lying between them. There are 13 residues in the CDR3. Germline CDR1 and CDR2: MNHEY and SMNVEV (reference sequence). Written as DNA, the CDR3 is TGTGCCAGCAGGTTCGGGACACTCGATGAAGCTTTCTTT. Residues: CASRFGTLDEAFF.

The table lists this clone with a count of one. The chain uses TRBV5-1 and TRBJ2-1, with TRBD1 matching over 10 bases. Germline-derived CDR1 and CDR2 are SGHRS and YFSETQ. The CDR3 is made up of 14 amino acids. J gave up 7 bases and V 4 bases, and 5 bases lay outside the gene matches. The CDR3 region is CASSMGQGRNEQFF. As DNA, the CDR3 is TGCGCCAGCAGCATGGGACAGGGGAGGAATGAGCAGTTCTTC.

CDR3 in DNA: TGCAGTGCTAGACTCGGGACAGGCAAGGGGCAGTACTTC. Translated: CSARLGTGKGQYF. The J gene is TRBJ2-7, the V gene TRBV20-1, with TRBD1 identical over 8 bases. The V and J ends lost 2 bases and 9 bases, in that order; junction bases with no gene match: 9. This CDR3 spans 13 amino acids. Germline-derived CDR1 and CDR2 are DFQATT and SNEGSKA (reference sequence).

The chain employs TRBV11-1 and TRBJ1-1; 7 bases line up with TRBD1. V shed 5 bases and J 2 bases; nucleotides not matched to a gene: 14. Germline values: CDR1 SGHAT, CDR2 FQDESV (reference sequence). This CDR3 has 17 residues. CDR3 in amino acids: CASSRQKATGSNTEAFF. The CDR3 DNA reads TGTGCCAGCAGCCGTCAAAAGGCGACAGGGAGCAACACTGAAGCTTTCTTT.

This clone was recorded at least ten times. The CDR3 region has the DNA TGTGCCAGCAGTTACTCGATGGAATTTGCAGGGCAGTACTTC. It is translated as CASSYSMEFAGQYF. The V gene is TRBV6-2 or TRBV6-3, the J gene TRBJ2-7; D gene ambiguous. Germline CDR1 MNHEY, CDR2 SVGEGT. The CDR3 is 14 amino acids. Trimming took off 0 bases at V and 9 bases at J, with 15 bases between the two ends.

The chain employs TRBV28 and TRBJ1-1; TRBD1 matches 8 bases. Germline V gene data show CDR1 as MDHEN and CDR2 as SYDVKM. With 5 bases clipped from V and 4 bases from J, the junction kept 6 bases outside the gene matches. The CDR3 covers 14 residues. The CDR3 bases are TGTGCCAGCAGTGAGACAGGGGAGGGCACTGAAGCTTTCTTT. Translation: CASSETGEGTEAFF.

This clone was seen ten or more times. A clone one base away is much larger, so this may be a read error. The CDR3 DNA reads TGTGCCAGCAGTACAGGACCAGGGAAGGCTCAGCCCCAGCATTTT. Amino acids: CASSTGPGKAQPQHF. V and J are TRBV6-1 and TRBJ1-5, with D maybe TRBD1 (5 bases). Trimming took 5 bases from V and 6 from J, leaving 17 bases between them. The germline gives CDR1 MNHNS, CDR2 SASEGT. This CDR3 is 15 amino acids long.

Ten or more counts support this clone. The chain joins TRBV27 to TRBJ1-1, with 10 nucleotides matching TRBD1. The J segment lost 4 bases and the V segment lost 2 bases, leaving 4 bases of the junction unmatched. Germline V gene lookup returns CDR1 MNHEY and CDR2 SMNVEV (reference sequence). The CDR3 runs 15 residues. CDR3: CASSLMGQGSTEAFF. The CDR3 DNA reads TGTGCCAGCAGTTTAATGGGACAGGGGAGCACTGAAGCTTTCTTT.

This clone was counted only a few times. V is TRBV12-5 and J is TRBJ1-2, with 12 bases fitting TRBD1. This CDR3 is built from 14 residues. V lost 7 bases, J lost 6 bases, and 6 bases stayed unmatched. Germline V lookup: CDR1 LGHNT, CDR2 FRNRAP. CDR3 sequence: CASDPGTGGNGYTF. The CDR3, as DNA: TGTGCTAGTGATCCCGGGACAGGGGGCAATGGCTACACCTTC.

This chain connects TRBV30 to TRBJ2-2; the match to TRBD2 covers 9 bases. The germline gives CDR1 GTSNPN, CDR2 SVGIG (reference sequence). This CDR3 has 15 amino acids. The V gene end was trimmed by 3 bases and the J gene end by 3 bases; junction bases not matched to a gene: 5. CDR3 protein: CAWSPGGRDTGELFF. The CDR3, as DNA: TGTGCCTGGAGCCCGGGCGGGAGGGACACCGGGGAGCTGTTTTTT.